The 16 T cell receptor beta chains reported below all come from one sample, sequenced in a study of blood T cell repertoires in COVID-19. Sequencing used immunoSEQ multiplex PCR; TCRdb keeps in-frame clones, though not all of them. The table has about 97,000 clones, around 87% seen once. The specimen was peripheral blood. These receptors all stem from a human donor in a cohort sampled during active COVID-19.

This rearrangement joins TRBV27 to TRBJ2-1; D is unclear. CDR1 MNHEY and CDR2 SMNVEV come from the germline V gene (reference sequence). V lost 8 bases and J 8 bases, leaving 13 bases between the germline ends. This CDR3 is 12 amino acids long. The CDR3 region has the DNA TGTGCCAGCTCCCCGGGTTTCGATGAGCAGTTCTTC. This translates into CASSPGFDEQFF.

The J gene is TRBJ1-5, the V gene TRBV7-9, with a possible D match to TRBD1 (6 bases). This CDR3 contains 15 residues. Trimming left V 1 base short and J 7 bases short, with 14 bases between. The V gene's germline CDR1 is SEHNR and CDR2 FQNEAQ (reference sequence). CDR3 residues: CASSLGDTSGQPQHF. CDR3 nucleotide sequence: TGTGCCAGCAGCTTAGGGGACACCTCGGGGCAGCCCCAGCATTTT.

V and J are TRBV11-2 and TRBJ1-4; D remains unclear. The V end was cut by 3 bases, the J end by 6 bases, with 14 bases between. Germline V gene sequence: CDR1 SGHAT, CDR2 FQNNGV. This CDR3 spans 15 amino acids. The DNA for the CDR3 is TGTGCCAGCAGCTTGGAGGGCATCGGGTATGAAAAACTGTTTTTT. Translation: CASSLEGIGYEKLFF.

The CDR3 DNA sequence: TGTGCCACGCTAGAAGGCCAAAGTAGGAGCACAGATACGCAGTATTTT. This encodes CATLEGQSRSTDTQYF. The chain uses TRBV10-3 and TRBJ2-3; D remains ambiguous. Germline CDR1 ENHRY, CDR2 SYGVKD. The CDR3 runs 16 residues. Trimming left V 10 bases short and J 0 bases short, with 20 bases between.

The rearrangement joins TRBV4-1 to TRBJ2-1; no clear D gene. Germline CDR1 reads MGHRA; CDR2 reads YSYEKL. Trimming left V 1 base short and J 4 bases short, with 5 bases between. The CDR3 has 13 amino acids. The CDR3 spells CASSQALYNEQFF. The CDR3 DNA is TGCGCCAGCAGCCAAGCTCTTTACAATGAGCAGTTCTTC.

The chain combines TRBV4-1 with TRBJ1-4, with a possible D match to TRBD1 (5 bases). The V gene lost 0 bases and the J gene lost 1 base, with 9 bases spanning the gap. The CDR3 has 16 amino acids. From germline, CDR1 is MGHRA and CDR2 YSYEKL. Written as DNA, the CDR3 is TGCGCCAGCAGCCAAGATATAGGGGTAACTAATGAAAAACTGTTTTTT. Amino acids: CASSQDIGVTNEKLFF.

The chain recombines TRBV18 with TRBJ1-5, with D perhaps TRBD1 (5 bases). CDR3 length equals 15 residues. The V end was cut by 3 bases, the J end by 0 bases, with 9 bases between. The V gene's germline CDR1 is KGHSH and CDR2 LQKENI. The DNA for the CDR3 is TGTGCCAGCTCACCCCAGGGAAATAGCAATCAGCCCCAGCATTTT. Translated: CASSPQGNSNQPQHF.

The rearrangement uses TRBV6-2 or TRBV6-3 and TRBJ2-3, with TRBD2 matching over 7 bases. V dropped 3 bases and J dropped 2; count of bases not matched to a gene: 14. This CDR3 spans 18 amino acids. The V gene's germline CDR1 is MNHEY and CDR2 SVGEGT. CDR3 in amino acids: CASSYPGRGLRTTDTQYF. The CDR3 DNA reads as TGTGCCAGCAGTTATCCCGGAAGGGGACTAAGGACCACAGATACGCAGTATTTT.

The chain joins TRBV4-2 to TRBJ1-5, with TRBD1 as a possible D gene (5 bases). Germline V CDR1 and CDR2: LGHNA, YNFKEQ. The germline V and J ends were trimmed by 0 bases and 5 bases, with 17 bases remaining between them. The CDR3 sequence is 17 residues long. The CDR3 DNA sequence: TGTGCCAGCAGCCAAGATCGTTCGGGGGTAGGGTATCAGCCCCAGCATTTT. This translates into CASSQDRSGVGYQPQHF.

In nucleotides, the CDR3 is TGTGCCAGCAGAGACAGGGAGTACGAGCAGTACTTC. Translated: CASRDREYEQYF. V is TRBV2 and J is TRBJ2-7, with 7 bases that match TRBD1. The CDR3 covers 12 residues. Germline CDR1 reads SNHLY; CDR2 reads FYNNEI. Unmatched junction bases numbered 3, after V lost 6 bases and J lost 4 bases.

This clone was detected only once. The rearrangement uses TRBV7-2 and TRBJ1-3, with D hard to call. Trimming removed 5 bases at V and 7 bases at J, with 6 bases between. Germline CDR1 is SGHTA and CDR2 is FQGNSA. The length of the CDR3 is 11 residues. In DNA form, the CDR3 reads TGTGCCAGCAGCCTGAGGAACACCATATATTTT. Protein sequence: CASSLRNTIYF.

The chain is built from TRBV15 and TRBJ1-1; D not resolved. This CDR3 is 17 amino acids long. Trimming took off 0 bases at V and 1 base at J, with 15 bases between the two ends. The germline V gene has CDR1 LNHNV and CDR2 YYDKDF (reference sequence). The CDR3 nucleotides read TGTGCCACCAGCAGAGATCGGGTCGGGGTACAGAACACTGAAGCTTTCTTT. This gives the protein CATSRDRVGVQNTEAFF.

V is TRBV2 and J is TRBJ2-5, with TRBD1 identical over 7 bases. CDR3 size: 13 residues. V shed 6 bases and J 4 bases; nucleotides not matched to a gene: 5. Germline V gives CDR1 SNHLY, CDR2 FYNNEI. The CDR3: CASSSGQRETQYF. Written as DNA, the CDR3 is TGTGCCAGCAGCTCGGGACAGCGAGAGACCCAGTACTTC.

The chain uses TRBV3-1 (or the pseudogene TRBV3-2) and TRBJ2-7; 7 bases agree with TRBD2. This CDR3 is built from 12 residues. J lost 5 bases, V lost 10 bases, and 8 bases had no gene match. The germline gives CDR1 LGHDT, CDR2 YNNKEL (reference sequence). The CDR3 DNA sequence: TGTGCCACCGCCGGGGGGTCCGACGAGCAGTACTTC. Translated, it gives CATAGGSDEQYF.

V and J are TRBV6-2 or TRBV6-3 and TRBJ1-6; TRBD1 might be the D (5 bases). The CDR3 runs to 17 residues. Per germline, CDR1 MNHEY and CDR2 SVGEGT. Trimming took off 0 bases at V and 0 bases at J, with 9 bases between the two ends. The CDR3 DNA reads as TGTGCCAGCAGTTACTCGGGGCGAGGCTCCTATAATTCACCCCTCCACTTT. It encodes CASSYSGRGSYNSPLHF.

This chain uses TRBV25-1 with TRBJ2-2; possible D gene TRBD2, 6 bases. V was clipped by 6 bases and J by 7 bases, with 12 bases between them. CDR3 size: 13 residues. Germline lookup yields CDR1 MGHDK and CDR2 SYGVNS. In DNA form, the CDR3 reads TGTGCCAGCAGCCTTGGGGGGATCGGGGAGCTGTTTTTT. Its protein product is CASSLGGIGELFF.